The 7 T cell receptor beta chains in this list originate from one sample, sequenced in a study of regulatory T cells in long-lasting Graves disease. HTBI primers from iRepertoire and Arm-PCR of CDR3 regions yielded the TCR beta libraries. Via MiXCR, TCRdb re-called the multiplex PCR reads, giving one row per CDR3 protein. Of 350,000 to 500,000 distinct CDR3 sequences listed, about a sixth are singletons. Specified time point: newly diagnosed GD, antithyroid drugs for less than 3 months. The TCR library was made from RNA that had been extracted from PBMCs in TRIzol. These data were also reused for a study on T cells in Graves' hyperthyroidism and ophthalmopathy.

This specimen was peripheral blood mononuclear cells (PBMCs), taken at new diagnosis, from a patient treated with antithyroid drugs. The origin of the receptors is a woman in her thirties with Graves disease.

In its sample, this clonotype was seen a few times. The chain carries TRBV7-3 and TRBJ2-2; 8 bases line up with TRBD1. Germline-derived CDR1 and CDR2 are SGHTA and FQGTGA. The CDR3 loop spans 15 amino acids. J lost 6 bases, V lost 3 bases, and 6 bases had no gene match. This CDR3 reads CASSLQGAGAGELFF. The CDR3 nucleotides are TGTGCCAGCAGCTTGCAGGGGGCAGGTGCCGGGGAGCTGTTTTTT. The full variable domain, in which reference TRBV7-3 and TRBJ2-2 provide the parts outside the CDR3, is GAGVSQTPSNKVTEKGKYVELRCDPISGHTALYWYRQSLGQGPEFLIYFQGTGAADDSGLPNDRFFAVRPEGSVSTLKIQRTERGDSAVYLCASSLQGAGAGELFFGEGSRLTVL.

This clonotype was seen ten or more times. The chain uses TRBV28 and TRBJ2-7, with 9 nucleotides matching TRBD1. Per the germline V gene, CDR1 is MDHEN and CDR2 is SYDVKM. This CDR3 has 21 amino acids. J was trimmed by 3 bases and V by 6 bases; bases with no gene match: 27. CDR3 protein: CASRSGTGFPWVPELLYEQYF. The CDR3 DNA reads TGTGCCAGCAGATCCGGGACAGGGTTTCCGTGGGTTCCGGAACTCCTCTACGAGCAGTACTTC.

About this clonotype: The DNA is omitted, as the CDR3 cannot be located on it reliably, and the CDR3 follows TCRdb's listing. V is TRBV12-3 or TRBV12-4 and J is TRBJ1-6; TRBD1 was called by the table and not checked on the DNA. Including both end residues, the CDR3 is 15 amino acids long. CDR3 amino acids: CASSFGPGWNSPLHF.

This clonotype was seen only a few times. A much larger clone lies one base from this, so it may be a read error. The V call is TRBV7-9, the J call TRBJ2-1; 7 nucleotides match TRBD1. Germline V CDR1 and CDR2: SEHNR, FQNEAQ (reference sequence). The V gene end was trimmed by 2 bases and the J gene end by 1 base; junction bases not matched to a gene: 2. The CDR3 consists of 15 residues. The CDR3 sequence: CASSLTQGSYNEQFF. The CDR3, as DNA: TGTGCCAGCAGCTTAACACAGGGGTCCTACAATGAGCAGTTCTTC. The variable domain in full, with the rest retrieved from reference TRBV7-9 and TRBJ2-1, is DTGVSQNPRHKITKRGQNVTFRCDPISEHNRLYWYRQTLGQGPEFLTYFQNEAQLEKSRLLSDRFSAERPKGSFSTLEIQRTEQGDSAMYLCASSLTQGSYNEQFFGPGTRLTVL.

This clonotype was seen repeatedly, ten times or more. The rearrangement links TRBV12-3 or TRBV12-4 to TRBJ1-6; TRBD1 is a possible D gene (6 bases). V lost 3 bases and J lost 9, with 12 bases in between. This CDR3 has 14 residues. CDR3 amino acids: CASSFIRGVSPLHF. The CDR3 nucleotides read TGTGCCAGCAGTTTTATCAGGGGCGTTTCACCCCTCCACTTT.

This clonotype was seen at least ten times. The rearrangement links TRBV28 to TRBJ2-1; unclear D gene. V was pared by 10 bases and J by 0 bases, with 13 bases between. The CDR3 has 14 residues. From germline, CDR1 is MDHEN and CDR2 SYDVKM. DNA of the CDR3: TGTGCCACTACGGAGTTCGGCTCCTACAATGAGCAGTTCTTC. Its protein product is CATTEFGSYNEQFF.

This clonotype was seen a handful of times. The V call is TRBV7-8, the J call TRBJ1-2; D is possibly TRBD1 (6 bases). The CDR3 runs 14 residues. The V gene lost 4 bases and the J gene lost 4 bases, with 13 bases spanning the gap. Germline V CDR1 and CDR2: SGHVS, FQNEAQ. In DNA form, the CDR3 reads TGTGCCAGCAGCTCGTCAGCAGGGGCCTATGGCTACACCTTC. The encoded protein is CASSSSAGAYGYTF.